A single sample is the source of the 32 T cell receptor beta chains below, sequenced in a study of HIV-infected patients and healthy controls. TCRdb re-called the 5' RACE reads through MiXCR, storing one row per CDR3 protein. Here the sample spans about 64,000 distinct CDR3 sequences, about a fifth being singletons. The sample taken for sequencing was CD4+ T cells from blood. These receptors originate from a human donor in good health.

V gene TRBV7-2 combines with J gene TRBJ2-3; 7 bases fit TRBD1. The V and J ends lost 1 base and 6 bases, in that order; junction bases with no gene match: 4. This CDR3 has 14 amino acids. CDR1 SGHTA and CDR2 FQGNSA come from the germline V gene. CDR3 region: CASSLGGGWDTQYF. For the CDR3, the DNA is TGTGCCAGCAGCTTAGGAGGGGGCTGGGATACGCAGTATTTT. Using reference TRBV7-2 and TRBJ2-3 for the parts outside the CDR3, the full variable domain is GAGVSQSPSNKVTEKGKDVELRCDPISGHTALYWYRQSLGQGLEFLIYFQGNSAPDKSGLPSDRFSAERTGGSVSTLTIQRTQQEDSAVYLCASSLGGGWDTQYFGPGTRLTVL.

This chain uses TRBV5-1 with TRBJ2-3; TRBD1 might be the D (6 bases). The germline CDR1 and CDR2 sequences are SGHRS and YFSETQ. This CDR3 contains 16 residues. Trimming left V 3 bases short and J 4 bases short, with 18 bases between. Here the CDR3 reads CASSYTGMNTADTQYF. The CDR3 region has the DNA TGCGCCAGCAGCTACACAGGGATGAACACCGCAGATACGCAGTATTTT.

This clonotype was counted at least ten times. The chain has TRBV6-1 and TRBJ2-1; 7 bases agree with TRBD2. Unmatched junction bases numbered 4, after V lost 3 bases and J lost 5 bases. CDR3 length: 14 residues. In germline, CDR1 is MNHNS, CDR2 SASEGT. DNA of the CDR3: TGTGCCAGCAGTGAGATGGGAGGGAACAATGAGCAGTTCTTC. Translation: CASSEMGGNNEQFF.

A word on this clonotype: A much bigger clone sits one base away, suggesting this may be a read error. The chain combines TRBV6-2 or TRBV6-3 with TRBJ2-5; no clear D. The CDR3 consists of 12 residues. Looked up from germline, CDR1 is MNHEY and CDR2 is SVGEGT. The CDR3 nucleotides are TGTGCCAGCAGTTATGAAAAAGAGACCCGGTACTTC. It codes for CASSYEKETRYF.

This clonotype was picked up many times. The gene calls are TRBV9 and TRBJ1-3, with 8 bases fitting TRBD1. There are 15 residues in the CDR3. Trimming took 3 bases from V and 2 from J; bases not matched to a gene: 4. CDR1 and CDR2 (germline): SGDLS, YYNGEE. CDR3 nucleotide sequence: TGTGCCAGCAGCGCAGGACAGGGCCCTGGAAACACCATATATTTT. It codes for CASSAGQGPGNTIYF.

This clonotype was seen a few times. V usage is TRBV20-1 and J usage is TRBJ1-1, with 7 bases fitting TRBD1. The J segment lost 1 base and the V segment lost 3 bases, leaving 5 bases of the junction unmatched. The length of the CDR3 is 14 residues. The germline gives CDR1 DFQATT, CDR2 SNEGSKA (reference sequence). CDR3 protein: CSAREGQSNTEAFF. The CDR3 nucleotides are TGCAGTGCTAGGGAGGGACAGTCGAACACTGAAGCTTTCTTT.

This clonotype was recorded at least ten times. V usage is TRBV5-1 and J usage is TRBJ2-5; tentative D call: TRBD1 (5 bases). The CDR3 extends over 14 amino acids. Per the germline V gene, CDR1 is SGHRS and CDR2 is YFSETQ. V lost 4 bases, J lost 3 bases, and 13 bases lay in between. DNA for the CDR3: TGCGCCAGCAGCGTAGGGGTGATGGAAGAGACCCAGTACTTC. Amino acids: CASSVGVMEETQYF.

This clonotype was seen more than once but under ten times. This chain connects TRBV6-5 to TRBJ1-5, with 7 bases identical to TRBD1. The germline CDR1 and CDR2 sequences are MNHEY and SVGAGI. The CDR3 runs 15 residues. V dropped 7 bases and J dropped 2; count of bases not matched to a gene: 8. CDR3 sequence reads: CASNQGGFGNQPQHF. The CDR3 nucleotides read TGTGCCAGCAATCAAGGGGGCTTCGGCAATCAGCCCCAGCATTTT.

V and J are TRBV10-2 and TRBJ1-6; no firm D call. CDR3 length: 13 residues. Germline values: CDR1 WSHSY, CDR2 SAAADI. Deletions cut 7 bases from V and 7 bases from J, with 11 bases between. The CDR3 is CASIPQKNSPLHF. CDR3 nucleotide sequence: TGCGCCAGCATCCCCCAAAAAAATTCACCCCTCCACTTT.

This clonotype has ten or more counts. The chain joins TRBV3-1 to TRBJ2-1; 9 bases match TRBD1. The V segment lost 2 bases and the J segment 8 bases; nucleotides outside the gene matches: 7. The CDR3 extends over 15 amino acids. Looked up from germline, CDR1 is LGHDT and CDR2 is YNNKEL (reference sequence). The CDR3 DNA reads as TGTGCCAGCAGCCAATCCGACAGGGGGTTCGATGAGCAGTTCTTC. It yields the protein CASSQSDRGFDEQFF.

The rearrangement joins TRBV7-2 to TRBJ2-3; D is undetermined. Per germline, CDR1 SGHTA and CDR2 FQGNSA. The CDR3 totals 15 residues. Trimming stripped 2 bases from V and 2 bases from J, with 11 bases between. The CDR3 nucleotides are TGTGCCAGCAGCTTAAGGCCGGGCCCCACAGATACGCAGTATTTT. This translates into CASSLRPGPTDTQYF.

This clonotype was seen repeatedly, ten times or more. In DNA form, the CDR3 reads TGTGCCAGCAGCCAAGACCGGACAGGGGATGGCTACACCTTC. Translation: CASSQDRTGDGYTF. The J gene is TRBJ1-2, the V gene TRBV4-2; 9 bases line up with TRBD1. CDR3 size: 14 residues. CDR1 LGHNA and CDR2 YNFKEQ come from the germline V gene. J gave up 6 bases and V 0 bases, and 2 bases lay outside the gene matches.

This clonotype was recorded at least ten times. V is TRBV5-8 and J is TRBJ2-3, with 7 bases that match TRBD1. The CDR3 totals 13 residues. Germline values: CDR1 SGHTS, CDR2 YDEGEE. Trimming cost V 2 bases and J 4 bases; bases outside gene matches: 1. The CDR3 bases are TGTGCCAGCAGCTTCCAGGGGGCAGATACGCAGTATTTT. Residues: CASSFQGADTQYF.

The V call is TRBV20-1, the J call TRBJ1-6; D is undetermined. Per germline, CDR1 DFQATT and CDR2 SNEGSKA (reference sequence). The germline V and J ends were trimmed by 0 bases and 0 bases, with 9 bases remaining between them. The CDR3 consists of 16 residues. The CDR3 reads CSARDRWSSYNSPLHF. In nucleotides, the CDR3 is TGCAGTGCTAGAGATCGGTGGAGCTCCTATAATTCACCCCTCCACTTT.

In this sample, this clonotype turned up many times. This chain joins TRBV21-1 and TRBJ2-1; the table calls TRBD2, which could not be checked here. TRBV21-1 counts as a pseudogene. CDR3 size: 15 residues. This CDR3 reads CASSKGGLAGGEQFF. DNA for the CDR3: TGTGCCAGCAGCAAAGGGGGACTAGCGGGAGGCGAGCAGTTCTTC.

The V and J genes are TRBV4-2 and TRBJ2-6, with 8 bases identical to TRBD1. This CDR3 has 17 residues. Trimming removed 1 base from V and 0 bases from J; junction bases left unmatched: 2. The V gene's germline CDR1 is LGHNA and CDR2 YNFKEQ. The CDR3 DNA follows: TGTGCCAGCAGCCAAGTCGGGACAGGCTCTGGGGCCAACGTCCTGACTTTC. Amino acids: CASSQVGTGSGANVLTF.

V and J are TRBV12-3 or TRBV12-4 and TRBJ1-5, with D tentatively TRBD1 (6 bases). V gave up 3 bases and J gave up 6 bases, with 12 bases separating them. CDR3 length: 14 residues. CDR3 coding DNA: TGTGCCAGCAGTTTTGGGGGCTCGGGTCAGCCCCAGCATTTT. This gives the protein CASSFGGSGQPQHF.

This clonotype was observed at least ten times. The chain has TRBV12-5 and TRBJ1-5; TRBD1 matches at 11 bases. CDR3 size: 14 residues. V was clipped by 5 bases and J by 7 bases; unmatched bases: 4. Germline V gene lookup returns CDR1 LGHNT and CDR2 FRNRAP. The CDR3 nucleotides read TGTGCTAGTGGTCCAGGACAGGGGGCCCAGCCCCAGCATTTT. Translation gives CASGPGQGAQPQHF.

This clonotype was counted ten times or more. This chain links TRBV29-1 with TRBJ2-6; the D is unclear. CDR1 SQVTM and CDR2 ANQGSEA come from the germline V gene. The V and J ends lost 2 bases and 1 base respectively, with 6 bases between them. The length of the CDR3 is 14 residues. CDR3 coding DNA: TGCAGCGTTGAAACGTTTTCTGGGGCCAACGTCCTGACTTTC. This translates into CSVETFSGANVLTF.

This clonotype showed up many times. J is TRBJ1-1 and V is TRBV5-6; tentative D call: TRBD1 (6 bases). The CDR3 contains 14 residues. Trimming took off 1 base at V and 7 bases at J, with 14 bases between the two ends. Germline CDR1 SGHDT, CDR2 YYEEEE. This chain's CDR3 is CASSLKAGANEAFF. CDR3 in DNA: TGTGCCAGCAGCTTGAAGGCAGGGGCTAATGAAGCTTTCTTT.

At least ten counts were recorded for this clonotype. V is TRBV25-1 and J is TRBJ2-1, with D unresolved. Trimming left V 10 bases short and J 6 bases short, with 10 bases between. This CDR3 contains 11 residues. Germline V gives CDR1 MGHDK, CDR2 SYGVNS. For the CDR3, the DNA is TGTGCCAATCCGCCAGCCAATGAGCAGTTCTTC. It codes for CANPPANEQFF.

A few counts support this clonotype. This sequence joins TRBV12-3 or TRBV12-4 and TRBJ1-6; tentative D call: TRBD1 (6 bases). The germline V and J ends were trimmed by 6 bases and 7 bases, with 13 bases remaining between them. This CDR3 region has 14 residues. The chain's CDR3 is CASREQGYNSPLHF. The CDR3 DNA follows: TGTGCCAGCAGAGAACAGGGTTACAATTCACCCCTCCACTTT.

This clonotype was counted a few times. This chain uses TRBV12-3 or TRBV12-4 with TRBJ1-1, with D unresolved. The CDR3 contains 11 residues. Trimming cost V 3 bases and J 8 bases, with 7 bases left between them. The CDR3 loop reads CASSFSQEAFF. CDR3 coding DNA: TGTGCCAGCAGTTTCTCACAAGAAGCTTTCTTT.

The chain carries TRBV7-2 and TRBJ2-3, with a weak D call TRBD1 (5 bases). Germline CDR1 and CDR2: SGHTA and FQGNSA. This CDR3 has 15 amino acids. Trimming pared 5 bases from V and 0 bases from J, leaving 12 bases between. The CDR3: CASSLRAASTDTQYF. The CDR3 nucleotides read TGTGCCAGCAGCCTCAGGGCAGCTAGCACAGATACGCAGTATTTT.

In this sample, this clonotype turned up many times. This sequence joins TRBV4-3 and TRBJ1-5; D is ambiguous. This CDR3 spans 12 amino acids. V shed 1 base and J shed 5 bases, with 3 bases lying between them. CDR1 is LGHNA and CDR2 is YSLEER in the germline V gene. The CDR3, as DNA: TGCGCCAGCAGCCAAGGAGATCAGCCCCAGCATTTT. Amino acids: CASSQGDQPQHF.

This clonotype was detected ten times or more. The chain couples TRBV20-1 to TRBJ1-3, with a tentative D call TRBD1 (5 bases). CDR3 size: 16 residues. The V gene lost 2 bases and the J gene lost 6 bases, with 20 bases spanning the gap. Germline V gives CDR1 DFQATT, CDR2 SNEGSKA (reference sequence). The CDR3 coding sequence is TGCAGTGCTAGAAGAGGGGCAGGGCGATCAGAAAACACCATATATTTT. This codes for CSARRGAGRSENTIYF.

In this sample, this clonotype turned up a few times. One junction end disagrees with the germline gene, perhaps due to a read error. V is TRBV29-1 and J is TRBJ2-6, with 11 bases fitting TRBD1. Germline CDR1 is SQVTM and CDR2 is ANQGSEA. This CDR3 region has 15 residues. CDR3 coding DNA: TGTAGCACGGGACAGGGGGGGTCTGGGGCCAACGTCCTGACTTTC. It codes for CSTGQGGSGANVLTF.

This clonotype was seen ten or more times. The chain carries TRBV7-6 and TRBJ2-5; TRBD2 matches at 8 bases. The germline V gene has CDR1 SGHVS and CDR2 FNYEAQ. The V and J ends lost 5 bases and 1 base, in that order; junction bases with no gene match: 3. The CDR3 length is 14 residues. In DNA, the CDR3 is TGTGCCAGCAGCCGTAGCGGGACCCAAGAGACCCAGTACTTC. Protein sequence: CASSRSGTQETQYF.

J is TRBJ2-1 and V is TRBV19; 9 bases fit TRBD1. This CDR3 is 16 amino acids long. V was pared by 8 bases and J by 2 bases, with 10 bases of the junction left unmatched. Germline loops: CDR1 LNHDA, CDR2 SQIVND (reference sequence). In nucleotides, the CDR3 is TGTGCCAGTGCGCCCCGCGGGACAGGGCCCTACAATGAGCAGTTCTTC. This sequence encodes CASAPRGTGPYNEQFF.

This sequence joins TRBV6-2 or TRBV6-3 and TRBJ1-1; D gene uncertain. The CDR3 extends over 15 amino acids. The germline V and J ends were trimmed by 6 bases and 0 bases, with 14 bases remaining between them. Looked up from germline, CDR1 is MNHEY and CDR2 is SVGEGT. Here the CDR3 reads CASSSGSRLNTEAFF. CDR3 nucleotides: TGTGCCAGCAGCTCCGGGTCCCGGTTGAACACTGAAGCTTTCTTT.

This clonotype counts as medium-sized. J is TRBJ2-3 and V is TRBV20-1; 9 nucleotides line up with TRBD2. The V gene end was trimmed by 7 bases and the J gene end by 0 bases; junction bases not matched to a gene: 5. This CDR3 has 14 amino acids. Germline CDR1 and CDR2: DFQATT and SNEGSKA (reference sequence). The chain's CDR3 is CSVSGSVSTDTQYF. The CDR3 bases are TGCAGTGTTAGCGGGAGCGTCAGCACAGATACGCAGTATTTT.

The V and J genes are TRBV2 and TRBJ2-3; 13 bases are shared with TRBD2. The CDR3 spans 15 residues. CDR1 SNHLY and CDR2 FYNNEI come from the germline V gene. The ends lost 8 bases at V and 4 bases at J; junction bases unmatched: 6. The CDR3 region is CASRRGLAGSDTQYF. The CDR3 nucleotides read TGTGCCAGCCGACGGGGACTAGCGGGGTCAGATACGCAGTATTTT.